This TCR beta chain emerged from a study of PD-L1 blockade in urothelial cancer. Study as a whole: Starting in the mid-2010s, patients were given atezolizumab (1,200 mg intravenously every 3 weeks). Before enrollment, 0 to 3 chemotherapy regimens had been given to patients.

On this clone itself: Its antigen is still unknown.

Findings of the study overall: Pretreatment TCR clonality in blood under the median foretold superior survival. By 3 weeks, tumor-associated blood clones had expanded more in durable-benefit patients.

Libraries were prepared by immunoSEQ multiplex PCR; TCRdb keeps only in-frame clonotypes and omits some of them. The sample shows some 25,000 clones, 86% of them seen only once. V lost 6 bases and J lost 3, with 16 bases in between. Germline loops: CDR1 MNHNY, CDR2 SVGAGI (reference sequence). This CDR3 spans 15 amino acids. The source of this sequence is a man between 60 and 75 years old with urothelial cancer. This specimen consisted of PBMCs, obtained around atezolizumab (anti-PD-L1) treatment. The V and J genes are TRBV6-6 and TRBJ2-3, with TRBD1 as a possible D gene (6 bases). This CDR3 is CASRAGVLSTDTQYF. The DNA for the CDR3 is TGTGCCAGCAGAGCAGGGGTATTAAGTACAGATACGCAGTATTTT.